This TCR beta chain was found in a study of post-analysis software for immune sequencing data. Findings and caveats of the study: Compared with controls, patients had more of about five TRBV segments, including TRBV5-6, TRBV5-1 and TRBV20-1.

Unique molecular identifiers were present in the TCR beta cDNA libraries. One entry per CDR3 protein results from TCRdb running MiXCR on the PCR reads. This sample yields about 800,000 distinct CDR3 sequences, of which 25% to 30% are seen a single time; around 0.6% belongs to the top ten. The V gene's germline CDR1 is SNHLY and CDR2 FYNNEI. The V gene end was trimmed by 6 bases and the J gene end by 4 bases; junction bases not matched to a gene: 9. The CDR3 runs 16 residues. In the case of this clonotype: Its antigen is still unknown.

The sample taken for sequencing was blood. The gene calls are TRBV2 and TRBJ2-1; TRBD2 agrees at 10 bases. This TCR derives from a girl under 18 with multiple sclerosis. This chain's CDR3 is CASSFTGTSAYNEQFF. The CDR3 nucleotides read TGTGCCAGCAGCTTTACCGGGACTAGCGCGTACAATGAGCAGTTCTTC.